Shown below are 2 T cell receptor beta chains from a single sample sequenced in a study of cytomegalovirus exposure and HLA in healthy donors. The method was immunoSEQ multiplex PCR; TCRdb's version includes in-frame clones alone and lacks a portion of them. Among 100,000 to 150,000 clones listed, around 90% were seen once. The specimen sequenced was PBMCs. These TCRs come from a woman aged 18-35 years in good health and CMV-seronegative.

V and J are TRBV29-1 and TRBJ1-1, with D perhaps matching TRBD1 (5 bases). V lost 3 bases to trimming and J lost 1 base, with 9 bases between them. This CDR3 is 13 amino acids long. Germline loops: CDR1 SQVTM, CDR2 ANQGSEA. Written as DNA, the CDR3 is TGCAGCGTTGAGGGGGGTGGGAACACTGAAGCTTTCTTT. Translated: CSVEGGGNTEAFF.

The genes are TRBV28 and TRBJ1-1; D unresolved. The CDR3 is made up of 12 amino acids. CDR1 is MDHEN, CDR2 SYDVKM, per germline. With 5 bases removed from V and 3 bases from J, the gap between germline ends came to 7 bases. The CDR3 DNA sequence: TGTGCCAGCAGTCCAGAATACACTGAAGCTTTCTTT. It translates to CASSPEYTEAFF.